This T cell receptor beta chain stems from a study of shared clonotypes between healthy human individuals. Study-wide context: Contributing individuals were a couple of females and a few males aged 18 to 49. General study results and limits: In general, naive subsets displayed greater estimated richness than memory subsets did. Rarefaction exposed incomplete sorted-subset sequencing despite large depth.

Measured with immunoSEQ multiplex PCR; TCRdb has only the in-frame clones, and not every one. The data show around 1.1 million clones, about 84% seen once. Trimming shortened V by 1 base and J by 2 bases, and 12 bases separated the two germline ends. CDR3 length: 15 residues. Germline V lookup: CDR1 SGHAT, CDR2 FQDESV (reference sequence). A remark on this clone: Its antigen is still unknown.

The clonotype comes from a man younger than 35 in good health. Some clones in this sample may be carry-over from other donors' samples. Input material: memory CD4+ T cells from PBMCs. Subset: CD45RA-negative fraction. The chain recombines TRBV11-1 with TRBJ2-7; D may be TRBD2 (6 bases). Written as DNA, the CDR3 is TGTGCCAGCAGCTTAGATGGGACTCTAACCTACGAGCAGTACTTC. This gives the protein CASSLDGTLTYEQYF.